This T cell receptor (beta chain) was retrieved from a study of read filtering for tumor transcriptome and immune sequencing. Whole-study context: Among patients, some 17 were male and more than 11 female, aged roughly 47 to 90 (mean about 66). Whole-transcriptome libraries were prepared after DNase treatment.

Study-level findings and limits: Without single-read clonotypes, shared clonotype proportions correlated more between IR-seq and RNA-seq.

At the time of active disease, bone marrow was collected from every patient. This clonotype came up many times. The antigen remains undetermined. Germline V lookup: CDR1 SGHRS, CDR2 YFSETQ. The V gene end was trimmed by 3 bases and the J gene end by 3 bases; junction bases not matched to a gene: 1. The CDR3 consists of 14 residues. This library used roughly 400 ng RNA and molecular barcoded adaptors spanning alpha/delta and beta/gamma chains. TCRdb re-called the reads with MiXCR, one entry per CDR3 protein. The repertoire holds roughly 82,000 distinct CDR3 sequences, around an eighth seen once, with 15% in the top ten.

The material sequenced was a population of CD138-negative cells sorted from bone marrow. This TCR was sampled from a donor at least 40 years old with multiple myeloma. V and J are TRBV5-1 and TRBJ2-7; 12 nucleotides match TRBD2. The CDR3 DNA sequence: TGCGCCAGCAGCTCGACTAGCGGGAGCTACGAGCAGTACTTC. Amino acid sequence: CASSSTSGSYEQYF.